This is a list of T cell receptor beta chains from one sample in a study of T cell changes during pregnancy in multiple sclerosis. Profiled with immunoSEQ multiplex PCR; TCRdb holds only in-frame clones, not every one. Of over 30,000 clones in the sample, 91% are singletons; the top ten hold around 3.9%. The sequencing here drew on CD8+ T cells from peripheral blood mononuclear cells, taken in the second trimester of pregnancy. The receptors derive from a female donor in good health, enrolled as a control in a pregnancy study. CDR3s include the opening cysteine and the closing phenylalanine or tryptophan. D genes are given only for firm matches. Only some rows state a clone size, as once, few, many or a class for expanded clones.

>NA|TRBJ1-1|TRBV5-4|NA
CASSLLGTGNTEAFF
TGTGCCAGCAGCTTGTTGGGTACAGGAAACACTGAAGCTTTCTTT
>NA|TRBJ2-5|TRBV27|NA
CASMGGAETQYF
TGTGCCAGCATGGGGGGGGCAGAGACCCAGTACTTC
>TRBD2|TRBJ2-3|TRBV4-2|NA
CASSQDPSGGTDTQYF
TGTGCCAGCAGCCAAGATCCCAGCGGGGGCACAGATACGCAGTATTTT
>TRBD1|TRBJ2-7|TRBV11-3|NA
CASSQEDREISYEQYF
TGTGCCAGCAGCCAGGAGGACAGGGAGATTTCCTACGAGCAGTACTTC
>NA|TRBJ1-1|TRBV13|NA
CASSSRLEAFF
TGTGCCAGCAGTTCCCGACTTGAAGCTTTCTTT
>NA|TRBJ1-5|TRBV27|few
CASSLIGVNQPQHF
TGTGCCAGCAGTTTAATAGGGGTGAATCAGCCCCAGCATTTT
>TRBD1|TRBJ2-1|TRBV30|NA
CAWRPGTGVDEQFF
TGTGCCTGGAGACCCGGGACAGGGGTCGATGAGCAGTTCTTC
>NA|TRBJ1-3|TRBV5-1|NA
CASSLDLGNTIYF
TGCGCCAGCAGCTTGGATCTTGGAAACACCATATATTTT
>TRBD1|TRBJ2-7|TRBV4-1|NA
CASSRTITGTGRSYEQYF
TGCGCCAGCAGCCGAACGATAACCGGGACAGGGAGGTCCTACGAGCAGTACTTC
>NA|TRBJ2-7|TRBV4-1|NA
CASSPLTGSVREQYF
TGCGCCAGCAGCCCACTGACAGGTTCAGTTCGCGAGCAGTACTTC
>TRBD2|TRBJ2-5|TRBV6-4|NA
CASSDPIESTSGGEETQYF
TGTGCCAGCAGTGACCCGATCGAATCGACTAGCGGGGGCGAAGAGACCCAGTACTTC
>NA|TRBJ1-2|TRBV21-1|NA
CASSITLPRAGGGYTF
TGTGCCAGCAGCATAACCCTCCCACGGGCGGGCGGGGGCTACACCTTC
>NA|TRBJ2-7|TRBV12-5|once
CASGLDRSPYEQYF
TGTGCTAGTGGTTTGGACAGAAGCCCCTACGAGCAGTACTTC
>NA|TRBJ1-6|TRBV7-9|NA
CASSLSQGPGSPLHF
TGTGCCAGCAGCTTAAGCCAGGGGCCTGGATCACCCCTCCACTTT
>TRBD2|TRBJ2-1|TRBV13|NA
CASSPAGTSGPNEQFF
TGTGCCAGCAGCCCGGCCGGGACTAGCGGGCCTAATGAGCAGTTCTTC
>NA|TRBJ2-6|TRBV6-1|few
CASSETVSSGANVLTF
TGTGCCAGCAGTGAGACAGTAAGCTCTGGGGCCAACGTCCTGACTTTC
>TRBD1|TRBJ2-5|TRBV12-5|NA
CASGLLGGDREETQYF
TGTGCTAGTGGTTTATTGGGGGGGGACAGGGAGGAGACCCAGTACTTC
>NA|TRBJ2-4|TRBV7-3|NA
CASREQGVDIQYF
TGTGCCAGCAGGGAACAGGGAGTGGACATTCAGTACTTC
>TRBD1|TRBJ2-3|TRBV5-4|NA
CASSLIGQGNSTDTQYF
TGTGCCAGCAGCTTGATTGGACAGGGGAATAGCACAGATACGCAGTATTTT
>TRBD1|TRBJ2-7|TRBV9|once
CASSATGTGGDEQYF
TGTGCCAGCAGCGCAACCGGGACAGGGGGTGACGAGCAGTACTTC
>TRBD2|TRBJ2-1|TRBV4-3|NA
CASSQGVPWAGDPLSYNEQFF
TGCGCCAGCAGCCAAGGGGTTCCTTGGGCGGGGGACCCCCTGAGTTACAATGAGCAGTTCTTC
>NA|TRBJ2-3|TRBV7-9|NA
CASSFPLILGAGADTQYF
TGTGCCAGCAGCTTCCCCTTGATCCTAGGCGCCGGGGCAGATACGCAGTATTTT
>TRBD2|TRBJ2-1|TRBV6-4|NA
CASSPSGGGVNEQFF
TGTGCCAGCAGCCCTAGCGGGGGAGGGGTCAATGAGCAGTTCTTC
>TRBD1|TRBJ2-4|TRBV19|NA
CASSIRTGGLADIQYF
TGTGCCAGTAGTATCAGGACAGGGGGCTTAGCGGACATTCAGTACTTC
>TRBD2|TRBJ2-2|TRBV2|once
CAITSTSGLNTGELFF
TGTGCCATCACGTCCACTAGCGGGCTAAACACCGGGGAGCTGTTTTTT
>NA|TRBJ2-7|TRBV5-6|NA
CASSSRHGAYEQYF
TGTGCCAGCAGTTCCCGACACGGGGCCTACGAGCAGTACTTC